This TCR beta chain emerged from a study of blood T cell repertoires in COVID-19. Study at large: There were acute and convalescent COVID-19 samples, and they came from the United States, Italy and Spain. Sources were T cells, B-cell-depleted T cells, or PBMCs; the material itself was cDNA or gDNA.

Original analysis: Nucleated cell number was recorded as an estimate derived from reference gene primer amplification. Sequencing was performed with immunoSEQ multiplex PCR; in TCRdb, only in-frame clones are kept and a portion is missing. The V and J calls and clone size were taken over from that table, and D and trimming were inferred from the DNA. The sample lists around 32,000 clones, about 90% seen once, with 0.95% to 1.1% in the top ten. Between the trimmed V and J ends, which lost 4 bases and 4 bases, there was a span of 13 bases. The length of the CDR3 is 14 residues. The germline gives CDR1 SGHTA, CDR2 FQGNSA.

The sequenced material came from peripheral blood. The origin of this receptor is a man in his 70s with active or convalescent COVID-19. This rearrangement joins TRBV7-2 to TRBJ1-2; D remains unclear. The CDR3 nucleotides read TGTGCCAGCAGCTCGATGGGGAGTTCCTATGGCTACACCTTC. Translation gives CASSSMGSSYGYTF.